The subject of this entry is one T cell receptor (beta chain). Germline V gene data show CDR1 as GTSNPN and CDR2 as SVGIG (reference sequence). V lost 0 bases and J lost 0; bases outside the gene matches: 19. This CDR3 is 20 amino acids long. These data come from a study of T cell changes during pregnancy in multiple sclerosis. Data came from immunoSEQ multiplex PCR; TCRdb stores just in-frame clones and leaves some out. The table has about 55,000 clones, around 94% seen once. This material consisted of CD8+ T cells from peripheral blood mononuclear cells, taken after pregnancy. This rearrangement joins TRBV30 to TRBJ2-7, with 8 bases that match TRBD1. This TCR was recovered from a female donor with multiple sclerosis, enrolled in a pregnancy study. The CDR3: CAWSVRRDRLWATVSYEQYF. The CDR3 DNA reads as TGTGCCTGGAGTGTACGGCGGGACAGGCTCTGGGCGACGGTCTCCTACGAGCAGTACTTC.